In its sample, the clone carrying this T cell receptor beta chain was seen many times. Its matching antigen is unknown. V was pared by 8 bases and J by 3 bases, with 11 bases between. This CDR3 is 12 amino acids long. Per the germline V gene, CDR1 is MNHEY and CDR2 is SVGAGI. This record belongs to a study of blood T cells in healthy people across ages. Using a J-beta primer mix together with a sample-barcoded 5' primer, a second PCR was run for about 7 to 12 cycles. TCRdb processed the 5' RACE reads anew with MiXCR; each CDR3 protein has one entry. This sample has 600,000 or so distinct CDR3 sequences, with approximately 30% found just once. Whole-study results and caveats: TCR beta diversity correlated strongly with naive T cell percentage.

Aged about 6 to 95, donors were systemically healthy Caucasians from Russia. The rearrangement uses TRBV6-5 and TRBJ2-7; no firm D call. This receptor was obtained from a woman aged 80 or over in good health. The material sequenced was blood. For the CDR3, the DNA is TGTGCCAGCGCTAACGGCTTCTACGAGCAGTACTTC. It yields the protein CASANGFYEQYF.